The subject of this entry is one TCR beta chain. This sample stems from a study of blood T cell repertoires in COVID-19. Overall study context: Acute and convalescent COVID-19 samples came from the United States, Italy and Spain. The cDNA or gDNA used as material had been derived from T cells, B-cell-depleted T cells, or PBMCs.

As originally analysed: Counts of nucleated cells, estimated from reference gene primer amplification, were obtained. Only in-frame clones appear in the TCRdb table, and some are missing; sequencing was by immunoSEQ multiplex PCR. V, J and clone size are those of that table, while D and trimming were read from the DNA. This table has about 260,000 clones, around 90% appearing once. Germline V gene lookup returns CDR1 KGHSH and CDR2 LQKENI. Trimming shortened V by 0 bases and J by 2 bases, and 9 bases separated the two germline ends. This CDR3 is built from 15 residues. The chain is built from TRBV18 and TRBJ2-3, with D unclear. The receptor was isolated from a human donor in a cohort sampled during active COVID-19. Sequencing was done on a sample of peripheral blood. The CDR3 protein is CASSPPVELTDTQYF. The CDR3 DNA reads as TGTGCCAGCTCACCACCGGTAGAACTCACAGATACGCAGTATTTT.